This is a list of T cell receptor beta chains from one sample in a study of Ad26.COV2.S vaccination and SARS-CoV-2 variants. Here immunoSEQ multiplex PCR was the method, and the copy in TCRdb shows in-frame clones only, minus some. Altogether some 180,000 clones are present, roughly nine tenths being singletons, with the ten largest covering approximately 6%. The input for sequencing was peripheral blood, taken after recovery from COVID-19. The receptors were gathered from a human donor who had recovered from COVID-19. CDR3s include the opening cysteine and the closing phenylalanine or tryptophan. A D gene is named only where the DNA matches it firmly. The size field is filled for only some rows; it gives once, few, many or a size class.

TGCGCCAGCAGCTCCGGGGCTCACAATGAGCAGTTCTTC,CASSSGAHNEQFF,.,.,TRBJ2-1,13,TRBV5-1
TGTGCCAGCACCCCGGGGGGGGTCGCCTACGAGCAGTACTTC,CASTPGGVAYEQYF,.,TRBD2,TRBJ2-7,14,TRBV6-5
TGCGCCAGCAGCTTGGAGGCAGGGGGGCGTGTGCACAATGAGCAGTTCTTC,CASSLEAGGRVHNEQFF,.,.,TRBJ2-1,17,TRBV5-1
TGTGCCAGCAGCCGGACGGGGAATCAGCCCCAGCATTTT,CASSRTGNQPQHF,.,.,TRBJ1-5,13,TRBV3-1/TRBV3-2
TGTGCCAGTAGTATATTTCAGGGCACCTACAATGAGCAGTTCTTC,CASSIFQGTYNEQFF,.,.,TRBJ2-1,15,TRBV19
TGCGCCAGCAGCTTCTGGGAGGGCCCTCAAGAGACCCAGTACTTC,CASSFWEGPQETQYF,once,TRBD2,TRBJ2-5,15,TRBV5-1
TGTGCCAGCAGTTCGAGTAGACTAGCGGGAGCCTATGAGCAGTTCTTC,CASSSSRLAGAYEQFF,.,TRBD2,TRBJ2-1,16,TRBV27
TGCGCCAGCAGCTTGTTCATGAACACTGAAGCTTTCTTT,CASSLFMNTEAFF,.,.,TRBJ1-1,13,TRBV5-1
TGTGCCAGCAGTGAACCGGGACTGAGCAAGACCCAGTACTTC,CASSEPGLSKTQYF,.,.,TRBJ2-5,14,TRBV6-1
TGCGCCAGCAGCTTGTTTCCCAACGAGCAGTACTTC,CASSLFPNEQYF,.,.,TRBJ2-7,12,TRBV5-1
TGCGCCAGCAGCTTGGACCCGAGGACAGGTCGGGCGAGCGAGCAGTACTTC,CASSLDPRTGRASEQYF,.,TRBD1,TRBJ2-7,17,TRBV5-1
TGTGCCAGCATTGGACGGACCGGGGAGCTGTTTTTT,CASIGRTGELFF,few,.,TRBJ2-2,12,TRBV2
TGTGCCAGCAGTGGGTTGGAGCGGGAGGGCCCCTACGAGCAGTACTTC,CASSGLEREGPYEQYF,.,TRBD2,TRBJ2-7,16,TRBV2
TGTGCCAGCAGTTTTGACAGGGTCGGATACAATGAGCAGTTCTTC,CASSFDRVGYNEQFF,few,TRBD1,TRBJ2-1,15,TRBV27
TGTGCCAGCAGCTTAGGGGGCCCTGGAAACACCATATATTTT,CASSLGGPGNTIYF,.,.,TRBJ1-3,14,TRBV7-6
TGCAGCGTTGCCCAGGCCCAAGAGACCCAGTACTTC,CSVAQAQETQYF,.,.,TRBJ2-5,12,TRBV29-1
TGTGCCAGCACCCGGGGGGGGAACTATGGCTACACCTTC,CASTRGGNYGYTF,.,.,TRBJ1-2,13,TRBV6-5
TGTGCTTCCTGGCCAGGGAATGATGGAAACACCATATATTTT,CASWPGNDGNTIYF,.,.,TRBJ1-3,14,TRBV19
TGTGCCAGCAGCTTGGGCAGGGTGGTCAATCAGCCCCAGCATTTT,CASSLGRVVNQPQHF,few,.,TRBJ1-5,15,TRBV5-6
TGCGCCAGCAGTGCCATGAGAAACTATGGCTACACCTTC,CASSAMRNYGYTF,few,.,TRBJ1-2,13,TRBV10-1
TGCGCCATCGAAAGAGGTGGACTCCCCGATACGCAGTATTTT,CAIERGGLPDTQYF,.,.,TRBJ2-3,14,TRBV10-2
TGTGCCAGCAGCCTCCGGGACATGAGCTATGGCTACACCTTC,CASSLRDMSYGYTF,.,.,TRBJ1-2,14,TRBV2
TGTGCCAGCAGTTTCAGTTCTAGCTTTTACAATGAGCAGTTCTTC,CASSFSSSFYNEQFF,.,.,TRBJ2-1,15,TRBV28
TGTGCCACCAGAGAGCGGGGGAGCGGATACGAGCAGTACTTC,CATRERGSGYEQYF,.,TRBD2,TRBJ2-7,14,TRBV15
TGTGCCAGCAGTCCCCTGGGGCGGGGGGACCCCTCGGTGGAGCAGTTCTTC,CASSPLGRGDPSVEQFF,.,TRBD2,TRBJ2-1,17,TRBV6-6
TGTGCCATCAGTGTGCCAGAGAACACCGGGGAGCTGTTTTTT,CAISVPENTGELFF,.,.,TRBJ2-2,14,TRBV10-3
TGTGCCAGCAGCGCCCAGGGGCACACCGGGGAGCTGTTTTTT,CASSAQGHTGELFF,.,.,TRBJ2-2,14,TRBV9
TGTGCCATCAGTGAGTCGGAGGACGCGCGCTACGAGCAGTACTTC,CAISESEDARYEQYF,.,.,TRBJ2-7,15,TRBV10-3
TGTGCCAGCAGCACGGACAGGGCCCCGAACACCGGGGAGCTGTTTTTT,CASSTDRAPNTGELFF,.,TRBD1,TRBJ2-2,16,TRBV11-3
TGTGCCTGGAGTGTAACCGGGGAGCTGTTTTTT,CAWSVTGELFF,.,.,TRBJ2-2,11,TRBV30
TGCGCCAGCAGCCAGGACAGGGGCGAGCAGTTCTTC,CASSQDRGEQFF,.,TRBD1,TRBJ2-1,12,TRBV5-1
TGTGCCAGCAGCTTGGAGGGAGTAGGCATTCAGTACTTC,CASSLEGVGIQYF,few,.,TRBJ2-4,13,TRBV7-9
TGTGCCAGCTTACAGGGGGCCCCGGACAATGAGCAGTTCTTC,CASLQGAPDNEQFF,.,TRBD1,TRBJ2-1,14,TRBV2
TGTGCCAGCAGCTTAAATATGGTGGGCGCGACCACCGGGGAGCTGTTTTTT,CASSLNMVGATTGELFF,.,.,TRBJ2-2,17,TRBV7-2
TGTGCCAGCAGGTCCCAGGGGGGCCGCGGCGGGGAGCTGTTTTTT,CASRSQGGRGGELFF,.,.,TRBJ2-2,15,TRBV2
TGTGCCAGCAGCTTGGATTCCAGCCCCTACAATGAGCAGTTCTTC,CASSLDSSPYNEQFF,.,.,TRBJ2-1,15,TRBV5-8
TGTGCCAGCAGCTTACGGACAGCTAACACTGAAGCTTTCTTT,CASSLRTANTEAFF,.,.,TRBJ1-1,14,TRBV7-6
TGTGCCAGCAGCTTATATTTGGGCAGGGGGGATGGCTACACCTTC,CASSLYLGRGDGYTF,.,TRBD1,TRBJ1-2,15,TRBV7-3
TGTGCCAGCTCACCACCGACGGCGAGGGGTAACACTGAAGCTTTCTTT,CASSPPTARGNTEAFF,.,.,TRBJ1-1,16,TRBV18
TGCGCCAGCAGCTCTGGGACTAGCGGGAGCACAGATACGCAGTATTTT,CASSSGTSGSTDTQYF,.,TRBD2,TRBJ2-3,16,TRBV5-1
TGTGCTAGTGGTAGGACAGGGGGCAATCAGCCCCAGCATTTT,CASGRTGGNQPQHF,.,TRBD1,TRBJ1-5,14,TRBV12-5
TGCGCCAGCAGCTTGGATGGAAACACCGGGGAGCTGTTTTTT,CASSLDGNTGELFF,.,.,TRBJ2-2,14,TRBV5-1
TGTGCCAGCAGCTTTCGGGCGGGGGGCCTCACAGATACGCAATATTTT,CASSFRAGGLTDTQYF,.,TRBD2,TRBJ2-3,16,TRBV7-2
TGTGCCAGCAGCTTGGGGGGCCAAGAGACCCAGTACTTC,CASSLGGQETQYF,.,.,TRBJ2-5,13,TRBV7-9